Each of the 21 T cell receptor beta chains below was sequenced from the same sample in a study of shared clonotypes between healthy human individuals. Produced via immunoSEQ multiplex PCR; TCRdb's table is partial and in-frame only. The data contain roughly 510,000 clones, roughly 79% of them seen just once; the ten biggest clones take up around an eighth. The sequenced sample consisted of PBMCs. These receptors originate from a woman aged 40 to 50 in good health. Some clones in this sample may be carry-over from other donors' samples.

The chain couples TRBV7-8 to TRBJ2-3; 12 nucleotides agree with TRBD1. CDR3 length: 16 residues. The V and J ends lost 5 bases and 4 bases, in that order; junction bases with no gene match: 7. The germline V gene encodes CDR1 SGHVS and CDR2 FQNEAQ. CDR3 sequence reads: CASSRRGQGAADTQYF. The CDR3 bases are TGTGCCAGCAGCCGGAGGGGACAGGGGGCTGCAGATACGCAGTATTTT.

The chain recombines TRBV7-6 with TRBJ2-1, with TRBD2 as a possible D gene (6 bases). Trimming cost V 1 base and J 6 bases, with 13 bases left between them. Germline V gives CDR1 SGHVS, CDR2 FNYEAQ. The CDR3 totals 15 residues. The CDR3 reads CASSLVAAPSNEQFF. CDR3 DNA: TGTGCCAGCAGCTTAGTAGCGGCCCCCTCCAATGAGCAGTTCTTC.

The chain links TRBV28 to TRBJ1-4, with a tentative D call TRBD1 (5 bases). Germline-derived CDR1 and CDR2 are MDHEN and SYDVKM. The length of the CDR3 is 16 residues. The ends were cut back, 2 bases at V and 6 bases at J, with 16 bases in the middle. CDR3 DNA sequence: TGTGCCAGCAGTTTACCCCCGGCAGGGTTGGATGAAAAACTGTTTTTT. It codes for CASSLPPAGLDEKLFF.

This chain joins TRBV18 and TRBJ1-5; D is unresolved. The germline V gene encodes CDR1 KGHSH and CDR2 LQKENI. The length of the CDR3 is 15 residues. V was shortened by 6 bases and J by 5 bases, with 17 bases between the two germline ends. CDR3: CASSPQRGRDQPQHF. DNA for the CDR3: TGTGCCAGCTCCCCGCAACGGGGAAGGGATCAGCCCCAGCATTTT.

Turning to this clone: Other DNA sequences of this sample code for an identical CDR3. V and J are TRBV28 and TRBJ2-7, with D unclear. V shed 4 bases and J shed 4 bases, with 5 bases lying between them. Per germline, CDR1 MDHEN and CDR2 SYDVKM. The CDR3 is 11 residues long. The CDR3 protein is CASSSRYEQYF. In DNA, the CDR3 is TGTGCCAGCAGTTCTAGGTACGAGCAGTACTTC.

In nucleotides, the CDR3 is TGTGCCAGCAACGACTGGGGGCGCGAGCAGTACTTC. Its translation is CASNDWGREQYF. This chain links TRBV6-1 with TRBJ2-7, with D possibly TRBD1 on 6 matching bases. This CDR3 region has 12 residues. The V and J ends lost 7 bases and 6 bases respectively, with 13 bases between them. Germline-derived CDR1 and CDR2 are MNHNS and SASEGT.

The table lists this clone with a count of one. This chain uses TRBV11-2 with TRBJ2-2; D is unclear. The V and J ends lost 5 bases and 5 bases respectively, with 12 bases between them. This CDR3 region has 14 residues. The germline gives CDR1 SGHAT, CDR2 FQNNGV. CDR3 nucleotide sequence: TGTGCCAGCAGCCGAGTTGTCGGGACCGGGGAGCTGTTTTTT. Translating it yields CASSRVVGTGELFF.

J is TRBJ2-1 and V is TRBV5-5; 7 bases map to TRBD2. Per the germline V gene, CDR1 is SGHKS and CDR2 is YYEKEE (reference sequence). This CDR3 region has 16 residues. The J segment lost 4 bases and the V segment lost 0 bases, leaving 7 bases of the junction unmatched. This CDR3 is CASSLAKRDLYNEQFF. The CDR3 DNA is TGTGCCAGCAGCTTGGCCAAGCGGGACCTTTACAATGAGCAGTTCTTC.

The chain is built from TRBV21-1 and TRBJ1-5; whether TRBD1, the table's D call, matches the DNA was not checked. TRBV21-1 is tagged as a pseudogene. The CDR3 has 18 residues. The CDR3 here is CASSLREDRGHRFQPQHF. DNA for the CDR3: TGTGCCAGCAGCCTAAGGGAGGACAGGGGGCATCGGTTTCAGCCCCAGCATTTT.

The chain employs TRBV19 and TRBJ2-6; TRBD1 aligns across 9 bases. The CDR3 sequence is 17 residues long. The trim removed 5 bases at V and 0 bases at J, leaving 5 bases unmatched. Germline lookup yields CDR1 LNHDA and CDR2 SQIVND (reference sequence). The CDR3 DNA reads as TGTGCCAGTAGTCGGGACAGGGATAACTCTGGGGCCAACGTCCTGACTTTC. Residues: CASSRDRDNSGANVLTF.

The chain uses TRBV11-2 and TRBJ2-5; D is unresolved. The CDR3 extends over 15 amino acids. Trimming stripped 4 bases from V and 7 bases from J, with 19 bases between. The germline V gene encodes CDR1 SGHAT and CDR2 FQNNGV. CDR3 region: CASSSDPGTFGTQYF. Written as DNA, the CDR3 is TGTGCCAGCAGCTCGGACCCCGGCACATTTGGGACCCAGTACTTC.

The rearrangement joins TRBV18 to TRBJ1-4, with 7 bases matching TRBD1. This CDR3 is 15 amino acids long. CDR1 KGHSH and CDR2 LQKENI come from the germline V gene. The trim removed 3 bases at V and 6 bases at J, leaving 7 bases unmatched. The CDR3 protein is CASSPSGTAYEKLFF. In nucleotides, the CDR3 is TGTGCCAGCTCACCTTCGGGGACAGCCTATGAAAAACTGTTTTTT.

The rearrangement joins TRBV25-1 to TRBJ1-4; D gene ambiguous. From germline, CDR1 is MGHDK and CDR2 SYGVNS. Trimming cost V 3 bases and J 3 bases, with 11 bases left between them. The CDR3 is 15 residues long. The DNA for the CDR3 is TGTGCCAGCAGTGATACACGGAATTCTAATGAAAAACTGTTTTTT. This gives the protein CASSDTRNSNEKLFF.

The chain joins TRBV25-1 to TRBJ2-3; TRBD1 is a possible D gene (6 bases). CDR3 size: 15 residues. Trimming cost V 4 bases and J 0 bases, with 11 bases left between them. Germline V gene lookup returns CDR1 MGHDK and CDR2 SYGVNS. Written as DNA, the CDR3 is TGTGCCAGCAGTGTAGACAGGTTTAGCACAGATACGCAGTATTTT. Its protein is CASSVDRFSTDTQYF.

V is TRBV27 and J is TRBJ2-7; D possibly matches TRBD1 or TRBD2 (5 bases each). This CDR3 contains 18 residues. The V and J ends lost 6 bases and 1 base respectively, with 25 bases between them. From germline, CDR1 is MNHEY and CDR2 SMNVEV (reference sequence). For the CDR3, the DNA is TGTGCCAGCAGCCCCCGGGGCTTCGCACAACCCCATTCCTACGAGCAGTACTTC. This sequence encodes CASSPRGFAQPHSYEQYF.

For this clone: Other DNA sequences in the sample encode the same CDR3. The V and J genes are TRBV5-1 and TRBJ1-1; no clear D. V gave up 0 bases and J gave up 6 bases, with 9 bases separating them. This CDR3 is 13 amino acids long. Germline V CDR1 and CDR2: SGHRS, YFSETQ. The CDR3 DNA reads TGCGCCAGCAGCTTGGAATTGGGAGCTGAAGCTTTCTTT. Translated: CASSLELGAEAFF.

V gene TRBV18 combines with J gene TRBJ2-3; perhaps TRBD1 as D (6 bases). The CDR3 runs to 13 residues. With 3 bases removed from V and 5 bases from J, the gap between germline ends came to 9 bases. Germline V gene lookup returns CDR1 KGHSH and CDR2 LQKENI. Here the CDR3 reads CASSPQGQDTQYF. The CDR3 DNA is TGTGCCAGCTCACCGCAGGGGCAAGATACGCAGTATTTT. The complete variable domain, with remaining parts taken from reference TRBV18 and TRBJ2-3, reads NAGVMQNPRHLVRRRGQEARLRCSPMKGHSHVYWYRQLPEEGLKFMVYLQKENIIDESGMPKERFSAEFPKEGPSILRIQQVVRGDSAAYFCASSPQGQDTQYFGPGTRLTVL.

The chain couples TRBV10-3 to TRBJ2-4; possible D gene TRBD1, 5 bases. Germline V gives CDR1 ENHRY, CDR2 SYGVKD. This CDR3 has 16 residues. The V end lost 0 bases, the J end lost 0 bases, and 9 bases lay between the germline ends. The CDR3 DNA follows: TGTGCCATCAGTGAGTCGACAGACCTAGCCAAAAACATTCAGTACTTC. This encodes CAISESTDLAKNIQYF.

A remark on this clone: One end of the junction varies from germline; a read error may be responsible. The chain joins TRBV4-1 to TRBJ1-1; TRBD1 matches 10 bases. Germline CDR1 reads MGHRA; CDR2 reads YSYEKL. The CDR3 is 14 amino acids. The CDR3 region is CASSRGQGNNEASF. CDR3 in DNA: TGCGCCAGCAGCCGGGGACAGGGGAACAATGAAGCTTCCTTT.

Remarks on this clone: The likely explanation is a read error, given a far larger clone one base away. This chain joins TRBV30 and TRBJ2-6; D ambiguous. CDR3 length equals 13 residues. The V end was cut by 2 bases, the J end by 2 bases, with 4 bases between. In germline, CDR1 is GTSNPN, CDR2 SVGIG (reference sequence). CDR3 coding DNA: TGTGCCTGGAGTTTTGCTGGGGCCAACGTCCTGACTTTC. This codes for CAWSFAGANVLTF.

This chain links TRBV21-1 with TRBJ2-2; whether TRBD1, the table's D call, matches the DNA was not checked. TRBV21-1 is marked as a pseudogene. The length of the CDR3 is 17 residues. CDR3 nucleotide sequence: TGTGCCAGCAGCCCCAGACAGGGGGCACCCAACACCGGGGAGCTGTTTTTT. Translating it yields CASSPRQGAPNTGELFF.